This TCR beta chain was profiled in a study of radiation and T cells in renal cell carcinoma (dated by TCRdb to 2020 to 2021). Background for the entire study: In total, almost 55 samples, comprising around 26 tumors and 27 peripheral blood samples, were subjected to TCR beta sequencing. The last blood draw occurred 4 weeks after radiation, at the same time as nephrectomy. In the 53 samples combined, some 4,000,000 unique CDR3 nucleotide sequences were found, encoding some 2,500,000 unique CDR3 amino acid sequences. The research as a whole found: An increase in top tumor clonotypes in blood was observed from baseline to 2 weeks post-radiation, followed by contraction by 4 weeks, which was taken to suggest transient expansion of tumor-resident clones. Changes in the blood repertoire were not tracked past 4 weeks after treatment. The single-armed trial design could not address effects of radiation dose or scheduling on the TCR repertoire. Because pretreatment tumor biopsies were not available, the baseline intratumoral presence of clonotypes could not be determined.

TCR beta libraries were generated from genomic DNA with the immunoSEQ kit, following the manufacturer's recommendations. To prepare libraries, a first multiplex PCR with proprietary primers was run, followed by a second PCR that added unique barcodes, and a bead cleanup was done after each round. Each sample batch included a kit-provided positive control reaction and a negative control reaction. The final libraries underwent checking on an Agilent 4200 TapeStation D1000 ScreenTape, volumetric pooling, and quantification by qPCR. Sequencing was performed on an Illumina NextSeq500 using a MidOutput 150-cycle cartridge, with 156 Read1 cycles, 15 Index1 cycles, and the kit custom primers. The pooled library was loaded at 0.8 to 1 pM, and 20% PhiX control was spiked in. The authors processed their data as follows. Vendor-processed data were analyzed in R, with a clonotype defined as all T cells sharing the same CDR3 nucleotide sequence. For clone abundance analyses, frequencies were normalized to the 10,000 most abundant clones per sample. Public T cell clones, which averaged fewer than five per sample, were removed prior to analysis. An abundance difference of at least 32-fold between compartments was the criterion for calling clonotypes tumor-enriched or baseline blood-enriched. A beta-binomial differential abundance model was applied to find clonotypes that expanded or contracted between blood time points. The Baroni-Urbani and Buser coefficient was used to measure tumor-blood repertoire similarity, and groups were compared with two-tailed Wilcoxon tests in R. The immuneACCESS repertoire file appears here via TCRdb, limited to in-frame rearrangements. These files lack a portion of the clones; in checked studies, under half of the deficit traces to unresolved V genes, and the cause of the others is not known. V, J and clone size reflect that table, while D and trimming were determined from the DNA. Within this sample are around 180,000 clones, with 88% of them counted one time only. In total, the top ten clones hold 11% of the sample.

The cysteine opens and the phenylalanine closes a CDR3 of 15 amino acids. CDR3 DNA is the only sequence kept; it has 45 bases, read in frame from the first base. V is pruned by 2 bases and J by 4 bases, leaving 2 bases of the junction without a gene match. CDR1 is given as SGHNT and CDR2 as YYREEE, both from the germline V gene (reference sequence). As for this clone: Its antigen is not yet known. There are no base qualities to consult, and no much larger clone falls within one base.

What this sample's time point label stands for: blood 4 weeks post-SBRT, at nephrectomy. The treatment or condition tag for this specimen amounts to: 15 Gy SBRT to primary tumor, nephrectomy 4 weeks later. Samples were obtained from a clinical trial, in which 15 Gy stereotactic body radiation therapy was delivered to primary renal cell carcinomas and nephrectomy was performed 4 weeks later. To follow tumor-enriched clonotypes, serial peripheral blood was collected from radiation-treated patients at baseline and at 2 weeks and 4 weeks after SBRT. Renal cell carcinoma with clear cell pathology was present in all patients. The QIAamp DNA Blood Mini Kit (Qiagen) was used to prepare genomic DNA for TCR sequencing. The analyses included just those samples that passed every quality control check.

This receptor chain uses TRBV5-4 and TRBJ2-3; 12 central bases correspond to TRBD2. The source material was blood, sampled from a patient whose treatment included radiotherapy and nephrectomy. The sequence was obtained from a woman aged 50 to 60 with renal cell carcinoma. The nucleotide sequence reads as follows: TGTGCCAGCAGCTTACGGACTAGCGGGGCAGATACGCAGTATTTT. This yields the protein CASSLRTSGADTQYF.